The next 20 T cell receptor beta chains were all read from a single sample in a study of regulatory and conventional T cells in RAG deficiency. Measured with immunoSEQ multiplex PCR; TCRdb has only the in-frame clones, and not every one. The repertoire consists of about 30,000 clones, with roughly 76% occurring once and the leading ten covering 3% to 4%. Conventional CD4+ T cells were sorted from blood as CD25-low CD127-high cells. This same sample was also taken into another study, of regulatory T cells. From that study: The PCR used 52 TRBV and 13 TRBJ primers.

The material sequenced was CD4+ effector T cells sorted from blood. These receptor sequences come from a human donor in good health.

This clone has only one observation. V gene TRBV11-1 combines with J gene TRBJ1-5; tentative D call: TRBD1 (5 bases). The V and J ends lost 1 base and 8 bases respectively, with 21 bases between them. This CDR3 contains 17 residues. Germline CDR1 reads SGHAT; CDR2 reads FQDESV (reference sequence). The CDR3 reads CASSLVAGPISIKPQHF. DNA of the CDR3: TGTGCCAGCAGCTTAGTGGCAGGGCCGATTTCAATCAAGCCCCAGCATTTT.

This clone was counted only a few times. As DNA, the CDR3 is TGTGCCAGTTCGCAGGCGGCAAGAGGGTCACCCCTCCACTTT. Translating it yields CASSQAARGSPLHF. V and J are TRBV19 and TRBJ1-6; D uncertain. Germline V gene lookup returns CDR1 LNHDA and CDR2 SQIVND (reference sequence). The CDR3 has 14 amino acids. Trimming left V 8 bases short and J 10 bases short, with 18 bases between. Drawing the rest from reference TRBV19 and TRBJ1-6, the complete variable domain is DGGITQSPKYLFRKEGQNVTLSCEQNLNHDAMYWYRQDPGQGLRLIYYSQIVNDFQKGDIAEGYSVSREKKESFPLTVTSAQKNPTAFYLCASSQAARGSPLHFGNGTRLTVT.

The chain employs TRBV5-1 and TRBJ1-1, with TRBD1 identical over 7 bases. This CDR3 is built from 16 residues. V gave up 3 bases and J gave up 1 base; unmatched junction bases: 9. Germline loops: CDR1 SGHRS, CDR2 YFSETQ. The CDR3 here is CASSSGAQGRNTEAFF. CDR3 DNA: TGCGCCAGCAGCTCCGGAGCACAGGGGCGGAACACTGAAGCTTTCTTT.

A few counts support this clone. The chain combines TRBV7-2 with TRBJ1-5; tentative D call: TRBD1 (5 bases). Germline assignment: CDR1 SGHTA and CDR2 FQGNSA. This CDR3 comprises 16 residues. Deletions cut 5 bases from V and 0 bases from J, with 14 bases between. The CDR3 bases are TGTGCCAGCAGCATCGGACATATTCTTAGCAATCAGCCCCAGCATTTT. Its protein is CASSIGHILSNQPQHF. Full variable domain (remainder filled in from reference TRBV7-2 and TRBJ1-5): GAGVSQSPSNKVTEKGKDVELRCDPISGHTALYWYRQSLGQGLEFLIYFQGNSAPDKSGLPSDRFSAERTGGSVSTLTIQRTQQEDSAVYLCASSIGHILSNQPQHFGDGTRLSIL.

This chain uses TRBV19 with TRBJ2-7; the match to TRBD1 covers 8 bases. This CDR3 region has 18 residues. V shed 5 bases, J shed 3 bases, and the junction held 18 bases outside the gene matches. The germline CDR1 and CDR2 sequences are LNHDA and SQIVND (reference sequence). The chain's CDR3 is CASSSPLVGTGRLYEQYF. Here the CDR3 DNA reads TGTGCCAGTAGTTCCCCCCTTGTTGGGACAGGTCGCCTCTACGAGCAGTACTTC.

The J gene is TRBJ2-7, the V gene TRBV9, with 10 bases lining up with TRBD1. In germline, CDR1 is SGDLS, CDR2 YYNGEE. V lost 4 bases to trimming and J lost 6 bases; unmatched junction nucleotides: 10. This CDR3 is 15 amino acids long. The CDR3 sequence is CASSTRGGDRGEQYF. The CDR3 bases are TGTGCCAGCAGCACCCGAGGGGGGGACAGGGGCGAGCAGTACTTC. The whole variable domain, remainder taken from reference TRBV9 and TRBJ2-7, is DSGVTQTPKHLITATGQRVTLRCSPRSGDLSVYWYQQSLDQGLQFLIQYYNGEERAKGNILERFSAQQFPDLHSELNLSSLELGDSALYFCASSTRGGDRGEQYFGPGTRLTVT.

This clone was seen more than once but under ten times. This chain links TRBV6-4 with TRBJ1-6; D unclear. The CDR3 totals 14 residues. Germline V CDR1 and CDR2: MRHNA, SNTAGT. V lost 0 bases to trimming and J lost 4 bases, with 4 bases between them. The CDR3 nucleotides are TGTGCCAGCAGTGACTCAGGGTATAATTCACCCCTCCACTTT. Amino acid sequence: CASSDSGYNSPLHF.

The rearrangement links TRBV6-5 to TRBJ2-3, with TRBD1 matching 9 bases. Per germline, CDR1 MNHEY and CDR2 SVGAGI. The ends lost 6 bases at V and 9 bases at J; junction bases unmatched: 4. The CDR3 is made up of 12 amino acids. DNA for the CDR3: TGTGCCAGCAGCCGACAGGGGGAAACGCAGTATTTT. Translating gives CASSRQGETQYF.

This clone was seen a handful of times. This CDR3 is missing its conserved last phenylalanine or tryptophan, likely due to a read error. It is unclear where the CDR3 begins or ends on the DNA, so no DNA is shown, and the CDR3 is as TCRdb lists it. The rearrangement joins TRBV6-1 to TRBJ1-5; the listed D gene, TRBD1, was not tested against the DNA. CDR1 is MNHNS and CDR2 is SASEGT in the germline V gene. Ends included, the CDR3 has 12 residues. CDR3: CASSERRGTTFI.

In nucleotides, the CDR3 is TGTGCCAGCAGCTTAGTTTACTCAAACGAAGCTTTCTTT. It is translated as CASSLVYSNEAFF. The chain joins TRBV11-2 to TRBJ1-1; D unresolved. The length of the CDR3 is 13 residues. The V gene's germline CDR1 is SGHAT and CDR2 FQNNGV. The V and J ends lost 1 base and 8 bases respectively, with 11 bases between them.

The CDR3 region is CASSLPGRANTGELFF. The CDR3, as DNA: TGTGCCAGCTCACTACCGGGACGGGCGAACACCGGGGAGCTGTTTTTT. The J gene is TRBJ2-2, the V gene TRBV18; D might be TRBD1 or TRBD2, each matching 5 bases. The ends were cut back, 4 bases at V and 0 bases at J, with 12 bases in the middle. CDR1 and CDR2 from the germline V gene are KGHSH and LQKENI. This CDR3 contains 16 residues.

The genes are TRBV5-1 and TRBJ2-7; TRBD1 is a possible D gene (5 bases). Germline loops: CDR1 SGHRS, CDR2 YFSETQ. V gave up 6 bases and J gave up 2 bases, with 15 bases separating them. The CDR3 sequence is 14 residues long. DNA of the CDR3: TGCGCCAGCATCCTCCTCCTACAGGCCTACGAGCAGTACTTC. Translating it yields CASILLLQAYEQYF.

The genes are TRBV2 and TRBJ2-3, with TRBD1 matching over 7 bases. Germline V gives CDR1 SNHLY, CDR2 FYNNEI. CDR3 length: 13 residues. The trim removed 8 bases at V and 6 bases at J, leaving 8 bases unmatched. The CDR3 here is CASEDRITDTQYF. The CDR3 DNA reads TGTGCCAGCGAGGACAGGATCACCGATACGCAGTATTTT.

V is TRBV5-1 and J is TRBJ1-2; TRBD1 matches 8 bases. Looked up from germline, CDR1 is SGHRS and CDR2 is YFSETQ. The CDR3 loop spans 14 amino acids. With V trimmed by 4 bases and J by 3 bases, 5 bases remained unmatched. CDR3 bases: TGCGCCAGCAGCCGTGAGGGACAGGACTATGGCTACACCTTC. Residues: CASSREGQDYGYTF.

The V gene is TRBV6-5, the J gene TRBJ2-5; D is undetermined. The CDR3 extends over 14 amino acids. CDR1 is MNHEY and CDR2 is SVGAGI in the germline V gene. V shed 0 bases and J shed 1 base, with 6 bases lying between them. The CDR3 DNA is TGTGCCAGCAGTTACTCGACTGGCCAAGAGACCCAGTACTTC. As protein: CASSYSTGQETQYF.

This chain links TRBV18 with TRBJ1-6, with D possibly TRBD1 on 6 matching bases. Germline V CDR1 and CDR2: KGHSH, LQKENI. The CDR3 covers 17 residues. Trimming shortened V by 6 bases and J by 4 bases, and 19 bases separated the two germline ends. The CDR3 DNA reads as TGTGCCAGCTCCCCCGGACAGCAACCCCGTTATAATTCACCCCTCCACTTT. This codes for CASSPGQQPRYNSPLHF.

This chain connects TRBV9 to TRBJ2-3; D uncertain. V lost 0 bases, J lost 6 bases, and 14 bases lay in between. The V gene's germline CDR1 is SGDLS and CDR2 YYNGEE. This CDR3 has 15 residues. The CDR3 spells CASSVGPGPIDTQYF. In DNA, the CDR3 is TGTGCCAGCAGCGTAGGTCCCGGCCCCATCGATACGCAGTATTTT.

This clone was seen a single time. V usage is TRBV30 and J usage is TRBJ2-2; a possible D gene is TRBD2 (7 bases). Trimming left V 2 bases short and J 6 bases short, with 13 bases between. The CDR3 extends over 14 amino acids. The V gene's germline CDR1 is GTSNPN and CDR2 SVGIG (reference sequence). The CDR3 sequence: CAWSRGGPAGELFF. The CDR3 region has the DNA TGTGCCTGGAGTAGGGGGGGGCCCGCCGGGGAGCTGTTTTTT. The entire variable domain, with the rest obtained from reference TRBV30 and TRBJ2-2, is as follows: SQTIHQWPATLVQPVGSPLSLECTVEGTSNPNLYWYRQAAGRGLQLLFYSVGIGQISSEVPQNLSASRPQDRQFILSSKKLLLSDSGFYLCAWSRGGPAGELFFGEGSRLTVL.

The chain uses TRBV6-5 and TRBJ2-7, with 8 bases matching TRBD1. Germline assignment: CDR1 MNHEY and CDR2 SVGAGI. V shed 2 bases and J 4 bases; nucleotides not matched to a gene: 7. The CDR3 runs to 15 residues. This CDR3 is CASSYRGQGRYEQYF. DNA of the CDR3: TGTGCCAGCAGTTACCGCGGACAGGGTCGTTACGAGCAGTACTTC.

J is TRBJ2-7 and V is TRBV27, with a weak D call TRBD1 (6 bases). CDR3 length: 13 amino acids. Germline V gene sequence: CDR1 MNHEY, CDR2 SMNVEV (reference sequence). V lost 6 bases to trimming and J lost 4 bases, with 13 bases between them. This chain's CDR3 is CASSPTGPYEQYF. The CDR3 nucleotides are TGTGCCAGCAGCCCGACAGGACCTTACGAGCAGTACTTC.